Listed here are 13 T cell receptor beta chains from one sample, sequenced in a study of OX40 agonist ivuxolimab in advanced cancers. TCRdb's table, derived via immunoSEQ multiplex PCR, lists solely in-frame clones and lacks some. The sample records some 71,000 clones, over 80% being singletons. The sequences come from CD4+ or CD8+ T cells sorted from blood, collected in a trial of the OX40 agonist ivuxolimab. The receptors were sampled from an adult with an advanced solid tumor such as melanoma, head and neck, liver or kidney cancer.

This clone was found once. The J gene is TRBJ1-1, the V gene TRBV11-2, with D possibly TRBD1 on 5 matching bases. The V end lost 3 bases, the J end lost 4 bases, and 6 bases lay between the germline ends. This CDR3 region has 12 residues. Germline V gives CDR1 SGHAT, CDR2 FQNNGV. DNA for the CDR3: TGTGCCAGCAGCTTGAGGGGCACTGAAGCTTTCTTT. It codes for CASSLRGTEAFF.

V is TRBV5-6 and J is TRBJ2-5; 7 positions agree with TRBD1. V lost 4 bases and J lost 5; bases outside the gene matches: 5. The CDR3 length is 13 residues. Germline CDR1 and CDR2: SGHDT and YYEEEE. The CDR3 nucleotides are TGTGCCAGCAGCATGACAGGGTCTGAGACCCAGTACTTC. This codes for CASSMTGSETQYF.

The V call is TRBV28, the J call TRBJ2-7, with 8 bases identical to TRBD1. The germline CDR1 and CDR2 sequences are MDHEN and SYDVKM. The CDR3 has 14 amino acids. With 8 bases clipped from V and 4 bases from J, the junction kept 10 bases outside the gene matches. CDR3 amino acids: CASRPTGEGYEQYF. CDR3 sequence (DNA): TGTGCCAGCCGACCGACAGGGGAAGGGTACGAGCAGTACTTC.

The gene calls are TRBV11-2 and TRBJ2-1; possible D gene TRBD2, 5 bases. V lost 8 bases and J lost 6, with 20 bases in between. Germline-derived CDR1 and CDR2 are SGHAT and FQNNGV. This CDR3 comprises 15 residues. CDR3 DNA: TGTGCCAGCTCGCCCGGGATAGAGGTTCGCAATGAGCAGTTCTTC. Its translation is CASSPGIEVRNEQFF.

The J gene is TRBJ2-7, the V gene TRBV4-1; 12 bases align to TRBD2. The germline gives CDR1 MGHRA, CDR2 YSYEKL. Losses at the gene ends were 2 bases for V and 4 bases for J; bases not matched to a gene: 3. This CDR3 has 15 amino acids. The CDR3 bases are TGCGCCAGCAGCCAACCAGGGACTAGCGGGTACGAGCAGTACTTC. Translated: CASSQPGTSGYEQYF.

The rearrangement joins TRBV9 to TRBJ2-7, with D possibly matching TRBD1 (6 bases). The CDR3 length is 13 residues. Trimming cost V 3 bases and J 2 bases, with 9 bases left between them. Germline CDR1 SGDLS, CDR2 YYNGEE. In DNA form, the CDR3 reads TGTGCCAGCAGCGGGGGGCCGACCTACGAGCAGTACTTC. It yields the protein CASSGGPTYEQYF. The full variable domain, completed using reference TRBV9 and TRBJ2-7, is DSGVTQTPKHLITATGQRVTLRCSPRSGDLSVYWYQQSLDQGLQFLIQYYNGEERAKGNILERFSAQQFPDLHSELNLSSLELGDSALYFCASSGGPTYEQYFGPGTRLTVT.

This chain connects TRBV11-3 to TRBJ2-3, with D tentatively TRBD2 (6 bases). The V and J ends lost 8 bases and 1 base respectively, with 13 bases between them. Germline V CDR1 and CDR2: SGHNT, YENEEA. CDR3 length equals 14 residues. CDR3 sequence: CASGDASGTDTQYF. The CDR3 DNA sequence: TGTGCCAGCGGCGACGCTAGCGGCACAGATACGCAGTATTTT.

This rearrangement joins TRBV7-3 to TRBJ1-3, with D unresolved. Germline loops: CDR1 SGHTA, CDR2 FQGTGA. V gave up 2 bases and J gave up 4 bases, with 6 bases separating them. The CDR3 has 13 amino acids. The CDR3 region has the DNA TGTGCCAGCAGCTTAGGCTCCGGAAACACCATATATTTT. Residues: CASSLGSGNTIYF.

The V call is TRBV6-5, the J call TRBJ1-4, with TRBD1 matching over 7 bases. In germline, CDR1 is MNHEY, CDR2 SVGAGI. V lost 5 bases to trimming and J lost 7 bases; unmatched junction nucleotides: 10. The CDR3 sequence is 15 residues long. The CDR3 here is CASSQEQGTLEKLFF. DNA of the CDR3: TGTGCCAGCAGTCAAGAACAGGGGACCCTTGAAAAACTGTTTTTT.

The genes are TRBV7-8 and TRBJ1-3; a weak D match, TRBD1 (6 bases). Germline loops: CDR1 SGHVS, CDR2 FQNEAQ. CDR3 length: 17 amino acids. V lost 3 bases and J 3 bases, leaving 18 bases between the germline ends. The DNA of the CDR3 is TGTGCCAGCAGCTTCTTATCCCGCAGGGGCAATGGAAACACCATATATTTT. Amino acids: CASSFLSRRGNGNTIYF.

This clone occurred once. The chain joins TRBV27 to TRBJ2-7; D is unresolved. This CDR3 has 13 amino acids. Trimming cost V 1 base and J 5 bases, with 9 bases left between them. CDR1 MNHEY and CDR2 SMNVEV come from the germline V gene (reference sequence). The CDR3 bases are TGTGCCAGCAGTTTATTAGGGAACCACGAGCAGTACTTC. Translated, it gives CASSLLGNHEQYF.

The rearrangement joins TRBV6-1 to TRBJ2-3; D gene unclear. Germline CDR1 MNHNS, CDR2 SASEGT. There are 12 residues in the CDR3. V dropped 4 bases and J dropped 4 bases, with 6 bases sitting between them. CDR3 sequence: CASSGLSDTQYF. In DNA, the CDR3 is TGTGCCAGCAGTGGTTTATCAGATACGCAGTATTTT.

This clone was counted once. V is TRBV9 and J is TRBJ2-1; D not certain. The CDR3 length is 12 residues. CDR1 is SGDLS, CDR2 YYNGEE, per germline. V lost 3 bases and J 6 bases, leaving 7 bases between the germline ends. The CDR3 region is CASSGDGNEQFF. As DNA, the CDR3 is TGTGCCAGCAGCGGTGACGGCAATGAGCAGTTCTTC.